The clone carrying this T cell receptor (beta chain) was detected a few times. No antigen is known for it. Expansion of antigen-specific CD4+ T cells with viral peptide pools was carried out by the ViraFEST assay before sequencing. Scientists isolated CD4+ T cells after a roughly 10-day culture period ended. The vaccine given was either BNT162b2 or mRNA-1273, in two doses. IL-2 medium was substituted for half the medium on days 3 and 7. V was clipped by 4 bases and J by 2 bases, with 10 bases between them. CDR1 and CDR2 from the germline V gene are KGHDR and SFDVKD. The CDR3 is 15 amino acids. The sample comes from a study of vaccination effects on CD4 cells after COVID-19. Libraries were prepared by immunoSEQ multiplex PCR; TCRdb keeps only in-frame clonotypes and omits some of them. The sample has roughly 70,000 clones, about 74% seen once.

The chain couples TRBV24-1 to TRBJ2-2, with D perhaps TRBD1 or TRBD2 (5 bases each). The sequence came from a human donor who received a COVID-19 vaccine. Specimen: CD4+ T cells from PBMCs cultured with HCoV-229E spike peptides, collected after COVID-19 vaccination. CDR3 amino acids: CATSDPGANTGELFF. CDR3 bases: TGTGCCACCAGTGACCCCGGGGCCAACACCGGGGAGCTGTTTTTT.